The clone carrying this T cell receptor beta chain was recorded many times. Its antigen is undetermined. This sample is part of a study of T cells in Graves' hyperthyroidism and ophthalmopathy. Across the study: Peripheral blood specimens were obtained at initial diagnosis, prior to any treatment. Study-wide findings and caveats: Most clonotypes expanded in thyroid above 0.001 were likewise present in blood.

Germline V gene data show CDR1 as MNHNS and CDR2 as SASEGT. Trimming cost V 2 bases and J 4 bases, with 11 bases left between them. The CDR3 has 14 residues. Diagnoses were made from clinical symptoms, serum measures (thyroxine and TRAb), thyroid ultrasound and orbital computed tomography. TCR beta CDR3 sequences were amplified from RNA transcripts. First-round RT-PCR of the TCR CDR3 relied on the HTBI primer set. TCRdb re-derived calls from the multiplex PCR reads in MiXCR, one entry per CDR3 protein. The table shows 400,000 or so distinct CDR3 sequences, with 11% to 15% occurring only once. The chain couples TRBV6-1 to TRBJ1-1; no definite D call. The sample consisted of blood. The clonotype originates from a man between 50 and 59 years old with Graves' ophthalmopathy. The CDR3 region is CASSELLDTTEAFF. CDR3 in DNA: TGTGCCAGCAGTGAATTATTAGACACCACTGAAGCTTTCTTT.